A single sample gave rise to the 10 T cell receptor beta chains below, sequenced in a study of T cell changes during pregnancy in multiple sclerosis. The data were produced by immunoSEQ multiplex PCR, yet TCRdb's version contains in-frame clones alone and is incomplete. The table includes over 55,000 clones, approximately 92% detected once. The sequences come from CD8+ T cells from peripheral blood mononuclear cells, collected in the third trimester of pregnancy. These receptors originate from a female donor in good health, enrolled as a control in a pregnancy study.

The V and J genes are TRBV13 and TRBJ2-5; 12 nucleotides match TRBD2. Germline CDR1 reads PRHDT; CDR2 reads FYEKMQ (reference sequence). The CDR3 has 18 amino acids. Germline trimming cut 3 bases from V and 0 bases from J; bases unmatched to any gene: 8. The chain's CDR3 is CASSFGLAGLEYQETQYF. The CDR3 nucleotides read TGTGCCAGCAGCTTTGGACTAGCGGGGCTAGAGTACCAAGAGACCCAGTACTTC.

V is TRBV19 and J is TRBJ1-6; perhaps TRBD1 as D (6 bases). CDR1 LNHDA and CDR2 SQIVND come from the germline V gene (reference sequence). The CDR3 is 15 amino acids. V dropped 7 bases and J dropped 6 bases, with 16 bases sitting between them. The CDR3 loop is CASNPQGGINSPLHF. DNA of the CDR3: TGTGCCAGTAACCCACAGGGAGGGATTAATTCACCCCTCCACTTT.

J is TRBJ1-2 and V is TRBV19; D is perhaps TRBD1 (5 bases). The V end lost 3 bases, the J end lost 3 bases, and 8 bases lay between the germline ends. The CDR3 runs 13 residues. Germline loops: CDR1 LNHDA, CDR2 SQIVND (reference sequence). Here the CDR3 reads CASSITGDYGYTF. The DNA of the CDR3 is TGTGCCAGTAGTATCACAGGAGACTATGGCTACACCTTC.

The chain is built from TRBV13 and TRBJ2-7; 7 bases agree with TRBD1. Germline lookup yields CDR1 PRHDT and CDR2 FYEKMQ (reference sequence). V gave up 5 bases and J gave up 3 bases; unmatched junction bases: 7. The CDR3 loop spans 14 amino acids. The CDR3 region is CASSPEDRSYEQYF. The CDR3 coding sequence is TGTGCCAGCAGCCCGGAGGACAGGAGCTACGAGCAGTACTTC.

The chain links TRBV27 to TRBJ2-7, with 8 bases identical to TRBD2. CDR1 and CDR2 from the germline V gene are MNHEY and SMNVEV (reference sequence). The CDR3 extends over 15 amino acids. Trimming removed 3 bases from V and 4 bases from J; junction bases left unmatched: 8. CDR3 sequence reads: CASSLVLAGGYEQYF. CDR3 sequence (DNA): TGTGCCAGCAGTTTGGTCCTAGCGGGCGGATACGAGCAGTACTTC.

In DNA, the CDR3 is TGTGCAAAGTTCGGACAGCTAACTCAAGAGACCCAGTACTTC. It translates to CAKFGQLTQETQYF. The J gene is TRBJ2-5, the V gene TRBV5-6; tentative D call: TRBD1 (6 bases). The CDR3 has 14 amino acids. Germline assignment: CDR1 SGHDT and CDR2 YYEEEE.

This clone was observed a single time. This rearrangement joins TRBV7-9 to TRBJ1-5; a possible D gene is TRBD1 (5 bases). V lost 1 base and J 2 bases, leaving 6 bases between the germline ends. The CDR3 has 14 amino acids. CDR1 and CDR2 (germline): SEHNR, FQNEAQ (reference sequence). CDR3 nucleotide sequence: TGTGCCAGCAGCTTAGGGGGCGGCAATCAGCCCCAGCATTTT. Its translation: CASSLGGGNQPQHF.

The chain combines TRBV5-1 with TRBJ1-2; the D gene is possibly TRBD1 (6 bases). The ends were cut back, 1 base at V and 4 bases at J, with 20 bases in the middle. Germline CDR1 SGHRS, CDR2 YFSETQ. This CDR3 comprises 17 residues. Here the CDR3 reads CASSLSSVGGDIYGYTF. The CDR3 DNA reads as TGCGCCAGCAGCTTGTCGTCGGTGGGGGGGGACATCTATGGCTACACCTTC.

V usage is TRBV7-3 and J usage is TRBJ2-4; 9 nucleotides align to TRBD1. This CDR3 has 17 residues. In germline, CDR1 is SGHTA, CDR2 FQGTGA. With 2 bases clipped from V and 1 base from J, the junction kept 6 bases outside the gene matches. The CDR3 loop is CASSLDGQGNAKNIQYF. CDR3 in DNA: TGTGCCAGCAGCTTAGATGGACAGGGGAATGCCAAAAACATTCAGTACTTC.

The gene calls are TRBV27 and TRBJ2-7, with D possibly being TRBD1 (6 bases). V dropped 5 bases and J dropped 2 bases, with 13 bases sitting between them. Germline V lookup: CDR1 MNHEY, CDR2 SMNVEV (reference sequence). The CDR3 contains 14 residues. The CDR3 sequence: CASSLGTQTYEQYF. DNA for the CDR3: TGTGCCAGCAGTCTAGGGACACAAACCTACGAGCAGTACTTC.